The rows below give T cell receptor beta chains drawn from one sample of a study of spatial heterogeneity in lung cancer. MiXCR, run by TCRdb on the 5' RACE reads, gives a single entry per CDR3 protein. The sample has around 40,000 distinct CDR3 sequences; 4.5% to 6% are singletons. Sequencing used PBMCs, obtained at surgery. All receptors come from a male donor with early-stage non-small cell lung cancer. Both conserved end residues are trimmed from each CDR3.

CDR3 length,V gene,J gene,CDR3 protein
13,TRBV14,TRBJ2-5,ASSLTDTPTETQY
13,TRBV7-1,TRBJ1-1,ASSSPDYSLTEAF
11,TRBV27,TRBJ2-1,ASSVGTNNEQF
12,TRBV15,TRBJ1-5,ASRGDRDDQPQH
16,TRBV9,TRBJ1-6,ASSVPRARRLGNSPLH
13,TRBV11-2,TRBJ2-3,ASSLLAGGLDTQY
11,TRBV28,TRBJ2-5,ASSLLFGETQY
11,TRBV29-1,TRBJ2-5,SAIHRAQETQY
11,TRBV2,TRBJ2-3,ASRRDSTDTQY
13,TRBV5-1,TRBJ2-3,ASSLARGGTDTQY
12,TRBV11-2,TRBJ1-2,ASSSLDGNYGYT
14,TRBV24-1,TRBJ2-2,ATSETSGGNTGELF
12,TRBV5-1,TRBJ2-5,ASSLDPGRETQY
13,TRBV5-1,TRBJ2-3,ASSYSRGWADTQY
14,TRBV6-5,TRBJ1-4,ASSRGQGHDREKLF
13,TRBV9,TRBJ2-3,ASRYGTGSTDTQY
11,TRBV5-1,TRBJ2-7,ASREQGAYEQY
13,TRBV6-2/TRBV6-3,TRBJ1-1,ASSYSPGMNTEAF
13,TRBV7-2,TRBJ1-1,ASSLGGQWNTEAF
12,TRBV20-1,TRBJ2-7,SARDYRLYYEQY
11,TRBV12-3/TRBV12-4,TRBJ2-3,ASSPGRRDTQY
10,TRBV11-3,TRBJ1-6,ASSSGRSPLH
11,TRBV12-3/TRBV12-4,TRBJ2-2,ASSRGNTGELF
10,TRBV18,TRBJ1-1,ASSPGGDEAF
13,TRBV6-2/TRBV6-3,TRBJ1-1,ASRARQGFNTEAF
13,TRBV4-2,TRBJ1-6,ASSPGESYNSPLH
13,TRBV9,TRBJ1-1,ASSVRYGLNTEAF
13,TRBV5-4,TRBJ1-2,ASSLAAQINYGYT
14,TRBV9,TRBJ1-6,ASSVAPVMGNSPLH
10,TRBV7-7,TRBJ1-3,ASSPGGNTIY
14,TRBV10-3,TRBJ2-2,AIRYSGTGNTGELF
15,TRBV20-1,TRBJ2-3,SARDRKREAPTDTQY
12,TRBV12-3/TRBV12-4,TRBJ1-6,ASSFRGPNSPLH
14,TRBV15,TRBJ2-1,ATSRSRVGGYNEQF
13,TRBV19,TRBJ2-5,ASSTGTLRRETQY
10,TRBV19,TRBJ1-2,ASSTGPYGYT
11,TRBV5-5,TRBJ2-2,ASSLTTTGELF
12,TRBV20-1,TRBJ2-7,SAPRPTPPYEQY
13,TRBV11-2,TRBJ2-3,ASRRVAGGSDTQY
11,TRBV29-1,TRBJ1-1,SVSGHLNTEAF
14,TRBV10-3,TRBJ2-3,AISGTSGRGLDTQY
14,TRBV6-1,TRBJ1-4,ASSEARQGANEKLF
15,TRBV7-2,TRBJ2-5,ASSLVSGGGYQETQY
16,TRBV20-1,TRBJ2-6,SARDPREFRSGANVLT
13,TRBV7-9,TRBJ2-7,ASSFSGTGSYEQY
15,TRBV18,TRBJ1-3,ASSLSLTYDSGNTIY
9,TRBV6-6,TRBJ2-7,ASRITGEKY
13,TRBV7-8,TRBJ2-3,ASSLSTGSTDTQY
14,TRBV28,TRBJ1-3,ASTGAQGLSGNTIY
11,TRBV20-1,TRBJ2-7,SASGTGGYEQY
12,TRBV6-5,TRBJ2-7,ASSFRDRAGEQY
17,TRBV7-2,TRBJ1-4,ASSSNTGQGTATNEKLF
14,TRBV20-1,TRBJ2-3,SARGTSGGAHDTQY
14,TRBV27,TRBJ2-7,ASSLGGLNRGHEQY
12,TRBV10-3,TRBJ2-7,AISEGQSSYEQY
12,TRBV5-1,TRBJ1-6,ASSAGTTNSPLH